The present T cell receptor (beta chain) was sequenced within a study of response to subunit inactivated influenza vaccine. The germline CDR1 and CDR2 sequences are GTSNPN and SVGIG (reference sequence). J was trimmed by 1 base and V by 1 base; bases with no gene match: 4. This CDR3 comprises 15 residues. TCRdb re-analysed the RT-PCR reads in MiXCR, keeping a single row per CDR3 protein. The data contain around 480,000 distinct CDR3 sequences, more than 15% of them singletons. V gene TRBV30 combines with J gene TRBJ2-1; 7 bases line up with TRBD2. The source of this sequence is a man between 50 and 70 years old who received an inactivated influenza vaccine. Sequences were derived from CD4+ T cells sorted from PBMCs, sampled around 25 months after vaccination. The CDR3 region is CAWSGGSGSYNEQFF. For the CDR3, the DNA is TGTGCCTGGAGTGGCGGGAGCGGGTCCTACAATGAGCAGTTCTTC.